The 18 T cell receptor beta chains in this list originate from one sample, sequenced in a study of T cell responses to AZD1222 COVID-19 vaccine. Profiling relied on immunoSEQ multiplex PCR, and the TCRdb table lists in-frame clones only, not all of them. Of 15,000 to 20,000 clones in the sample, about 90% were seen once. The material sequenced was peripheral blood, taken 28 days after the second AZD1222 dose. The receptors shown here come from an adult who received the AZD1222 COVID-19 vaccine.

This clone appeared once. CDR3 residues: CAISADGQGAGQPQHF. CDR3 in DNA: TGTGCCATCAGTGCCGATGGACAGGGGGCAGGTCAGCCCCAGCATTTT. The chain couples TRBV10-3 to TRBJ1-5; 11 nucleotides align to TRBD1. Per germline, CDR1 ENHRY and CDR2 SYGVKD. The CDR3 runs 16 residues. Trimming took 4 bases from V and 6 from J; bases not matched to a gene: 8.

This chain links TRBV28 with TRBJ1-6; tentatively, D is TRBD1 (5 bases). The CDR3 covers 15 residues. Trimming shortened V by 5 bases and J by 6 bases, and 14 bases separated the two germline ends. Germline V gives CDR1 MDHEN, CDR2 SYDVKM. In nucleotides, the CDR3 is TGTGCCAGCAGTGCCTCCGGGACCATTAATTCACCCCTCCACTTT. Translated, it gives CASSASGTINSPLHF. Supplemented by reference TRBV28 and TRBJ1-6, the full variable domain reads DVKVTQSSRYLVKRTGEKVFLECVQDMDHENMFWYRQDPGLGLRLIYFSYDVKMKEKGDIPEGYSVSREKKERFSLILESASTNQTSMYLCASSASGTINSPLHFGNGTRLTVT.

This clone was picked up a small number of times. The chain couples TRBV5-1 to TRBJ2-3; D unclear. The CDR3 is made up of 11 amino acids. The germline gives CDR1 SGHRS, CDR2 YFSETQ. The V end lost 8 bases, the J end lost 0 bases, and 4 bases lay between the germline ends. The CDR3 sequence: CASSSTDTQYF. The CDR3 nucleotides read TGCGCCAGTTCTAGCACAGATACGCAGTATTTT.

This sequence joins TRBV28 and TRBJ2-3; 8 positions agree with TRBD2. Germline V gene sequence: CDR1 MDHEN, CDR2 SYDVKM. This CDR3 region has 15 residues. Trimming took 5 bases from V and 6 from J; bases not matched to a gene: 10. This CDR3 reads CASSLLSGAGDTQYF. In nucleotides, the CDR3 is TGTGCCAGCAGTCTACTTAGCGGGGCCGGGGATACGCAGTATTTT.

This clone has a single count. The rearrangement links TRBV19 to TRBJ1-2, with 7 nucleotides matching TRBD1. The V and J ends lost 7 bases and 2 bases, in that order; junction bases with no gene match: 7. The CDR3 totals 14 residues. The germline V gene encodes CDR1 LNHDA and CDR2 SQIVND (reference sequence). CDR3 in amino acids: CASTKTRGNYGYTF. CDR3 in DNA: TGTGCCAGTACAAAAACCAGGGGGAACTATGGCTACACCTTC.

The chain combines TRBV15 with TRBJ1-4, with unresolved D. Trimming removed 0 bases from V and 0 bases from J, with 14 bases in between. CDR1 and CDR2 (germline): LNHNV, YYDKDF (reference sequence). The CDR3 totals 18 residues. In DNA form, the CDR3 reads TGTGCCACCAGCAGAGATCCCTCCCGGGGTGCAACTAATGAAAAACTGTTTTTT. This translates into CATSRDPSRGATNEKLFF.

The rearrangement joins TRBV3-1 (or the pseudogene TRBV3-2) to TRBJ2-4; a weak D match, TRBD1 (6 bases). Trimming left V 1 base short and J 0 bases short, with 10 bases between. This CDR3 contains 16 residues. Germline V gene sequence: CDR1 LGHDT, CDR2 YNNKEL (reference sequence). As DNA, the CDR3 is TGTGCCAGCAGCCAAGGGACAGATCTAGCCAAAAACATTCAGTACTTC. This translates into CASSQGTDLAKNIQYF.

The rearrangement joins TRBV3-1 (or the pseudogene TRBV3-2) to TRBJ2-3, with 8 bases lining up with TRBD2. Germline CDR1 is LGHDT and CDR2 is YNNKEL (reference sequence). V shed 3 bases, J shed 3 bases, and the junction held 2 bases outside the gene matches. CDR3 size: 14 residues. The CDR3 bases are TGTGCCAGCAGCCACGGGACTAGGACAGATACGCAGTATTTT. Translated: CASSHGTRTDTQYF.

V usage is TRBV19 and J usage is TRBJ2-7; 12 nucleotides align to TRBD2. The V gene end was trimmed by 5 bases and the J gene end by 4 bases; junction bases not matched to a gene: 12. The CDR3 consists of 17 residues. Germline assignment: CDR1 LNHDA and CDR2 SQIVND (reference sequence). The CDR3 nucleotides read TGTGCCAGTAGTCGGACTAGCGGGGCTAGCTTGGGGTACGAGCAGTACTTC. It translates to CASSRTSGASLGYEQYF.

The chain recombines TRBV4-2 with TRBJ2-1; no firm D call. CDR1 is LGHNA and CDR2 is YNFKEQ in the germline V gene. The length of the CDR3 is 15 residues. Trimming removed 1 base at V and 3 bases at J, with 10 bases between. The CDR3 region has the DNA TGTGCCAGCAGCCAAGTGTCGGCAGGCTACAATGAGCAGTTCTTC. Protein: CASSQVSAGYNEQFF.

This chain's CDR3 is CASSEGSAGARVGGYTF. CDR3 nucleotides: TGTGCCAGCAGTGAAGGTTCGGCGGGGGCGCGAGTTGGTGGCTACACCTTC. V usage is TRBV2 and J usage is TRBJ1-2; the D gene is possibly TRBD1 (6 bases). V was shortened by 1 base and J by 7 bases, with 22 bases between the two germline ends. CDR1 and CDR2 (germline): SNHLY, FYNNEI. The CDR3 is 17 residues long.

The V and J genes are TRBV25-1 and TRBJ2-7; the match to TRBD2 covers 7 bases. With V trimmed by 0 bases and J by 4 bases, 0 bases remained unmatched. Looked up from germline, CDR1 is MGHDK and CDR2 is SYGVNS. This CDR3 is 13 amino acids long. CDR3 nucleotides: TGTGCCAGCAGTGAATACGGGGGGTACGAGCAGTACTTC. It translates to CASSEYGGYEQYF.

This sequence joins TRBV6-2 or TRBV6-3 and TRBJ2-7; 7 bases are a match to TRBD1. After removal of 5 bases from V and 5 bases from J, the junction contained 6 bases not matched to a gene. The CDR3 loop spans 13 amino acids. The V gene's germline CDR1 is MNHEY and CDR2 SVGEGT. The CDR3 region has the DNA TGTGCCAGCAGTAAGACAGGGTGGGACGAGCAGTACGTC. This sequence encodes CASSKTGWDEQYV.

This clone was seen once. The genes are TRBV27 and TRBJ1-1; the match to TRBD1 covers 7 bases. J was trimmed by 4 bases and V by 7 bases; bases with no gene match: 12. This CDR3 has 15 amino acids. CDR1 MNHEY and CDR2 SMNVEV come from the germline V gene (reference sequence). Here the CDR3 DNA reads TGTGCCAGCACTCCTATGACAGGGTTGGGCACTGAAGCTTTCTTT. This codes for CASTPMTGLGTEAFF.

This chain connects TRBV2 to TRBJ2-1; weak D call: TRBD2 (5 bases). This CDR3 has 15 residues. Trimming left V 7 bases short and J 9 bases short, with 22 bases between. Germline V gene sequence: CDR1 SNHLY, CDR2 FYNNEI. This CDR3 is CASTTDWNSPSEQFF. The CDR3, as DNA: TGTGCCAGCACCACGGACTGGAACAGCCCATCTGAGCAGTTCTTC.

J is TRBJ2-1 and V is TRBV1. TRBV1 is a pseudogene segment. This CDR3 spans 14 amino acids. The CDR3 sequence: CTRRRDELSCEQFF. In DNA, the CDR3 is TGCACCCGCCGCAGGGACGAGTTGTCGTGTGAGCAGTTCTTC.

This clone was found once. V is TRBV28 and J is TRBJ1-5; weak D call: TRBD1 (5 bases). CDR1 is MDHEN, CDR2 SYDVKM, per germline. V gave up 6 bases and J gave up 3 bases, with 15 bases separating them. This CDR3 has 15 residues. In nucleotides, the CDR3 is TGTGCCAGCAGACGAGGAAGGGGACTCAATCAGCCCCAGCATTTT. This gives the protein CASRRGRGLNQPQHF.

The CDR3 region is CASSLESSLVDTQYF. As DNA, the CDR3 is TGCGCCAGCAGCTTGGAGTCTAGCTTGGTAGATACGCAGTATTTT. The rearrangement uses TRBV5-1 and TRBJ2-3, with TRBD2 as a possible D gene (5 bases). The V end was cut by 0 bases, the J end by 5 bases, with 13 bases between. The germline V gene encodes CDR1 SGHRS and CDR2 YFSETQ. This CDR3 is 15 amino acids long.